This TCR beta chain comes out of a study of blood T cell repertoires in COVID-19. Whole-study context: Whether acute or convalescent, the COVID-19 samples came from the United States, Italy and Spain. PBMCs, B-cell-depleted T cells, or T cells were the source of the cDNA or gDNA that made up the material.

Authors' processing steps: Reference gene primer amplification gave estimated nucleated cell counts. Clones were sequenced by immunoSEQ multiplex PCR, and TCRdb holds only the in-frame ones, with some missing. V and J calls and clone size come straight from that table; D and trimming were deduced from the DNA. The sample has roughly 150,000 clones, about 83% seen once. Germline assignment: CDR1 MGHRA and CDR2 YSYEKL. The CDR3 length is 15 residues. The V and J ends lost 1 base and 8 bases respectively, with 12 bases between them. The clonotype comes from a man in his 70s who had recovered from COVID-19. The sample was peripheral blood. This chain links TRBV4-1 with TRBJ1-6; no firm D call. CDR3 nucleotides: TGCGCCAGCAGCCAAGTTTCGGGAGCCCATTCACCCCTCCACTTT. Translating it yields CASSQVSGAHSPLHF.